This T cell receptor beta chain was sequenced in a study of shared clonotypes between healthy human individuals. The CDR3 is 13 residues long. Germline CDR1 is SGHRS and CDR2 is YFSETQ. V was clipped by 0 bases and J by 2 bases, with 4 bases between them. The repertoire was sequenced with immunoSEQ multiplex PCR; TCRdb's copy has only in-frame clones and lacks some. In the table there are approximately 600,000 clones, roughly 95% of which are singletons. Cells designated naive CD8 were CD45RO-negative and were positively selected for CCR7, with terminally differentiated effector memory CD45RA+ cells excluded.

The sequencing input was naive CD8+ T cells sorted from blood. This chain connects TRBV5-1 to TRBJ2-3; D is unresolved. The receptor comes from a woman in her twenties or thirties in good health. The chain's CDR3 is CASSLDDTDTQYF. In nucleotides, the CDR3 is TGCGCCAGCAGCTTGGATGACACAGATACGCAGTATTTT.